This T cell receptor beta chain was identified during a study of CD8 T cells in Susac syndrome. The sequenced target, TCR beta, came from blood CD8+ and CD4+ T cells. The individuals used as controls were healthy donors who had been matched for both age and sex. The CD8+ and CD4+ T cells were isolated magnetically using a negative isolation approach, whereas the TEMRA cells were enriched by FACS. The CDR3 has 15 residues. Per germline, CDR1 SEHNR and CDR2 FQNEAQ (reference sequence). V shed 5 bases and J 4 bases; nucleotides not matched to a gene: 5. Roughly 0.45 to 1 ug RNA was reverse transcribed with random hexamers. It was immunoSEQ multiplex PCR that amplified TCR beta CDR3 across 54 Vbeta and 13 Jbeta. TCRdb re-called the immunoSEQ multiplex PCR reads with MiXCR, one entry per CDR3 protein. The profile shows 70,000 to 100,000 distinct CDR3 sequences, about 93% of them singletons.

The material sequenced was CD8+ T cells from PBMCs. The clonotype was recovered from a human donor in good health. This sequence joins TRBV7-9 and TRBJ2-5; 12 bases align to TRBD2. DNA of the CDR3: TGTGCCAGCAGCGCACTAGCGGGGGGTGGAGAGACCCAGTACTTC. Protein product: CASSALAGGGETQYF.